This T cell receptor (beta chain) was captured in a study of T cells expressing NK-cell markers. Overall study: Source material for TCR beta repertoires consisted of sorted CD3+CD56+NKG2C+, CD3+CD56+NKG2C- and CD3+CD56-NKG2C+ T cells.

Study-wide findings and caveats: Topping the CD3+CD56-NKG2C+ fraction as well were these clonotypes, in a handful of donors.

UMIs were included in TCR beta cDNA generated by 5'RACE template switching. TCRdb reprocessed the 5' RACE reads and keeps a single row for each CDR3 protein, giving no DNA. This sample contains approximately 550,000 distinct CDR3 sequences. Concerning this clonotype itself: Its specificity is unknown.

The CDR3 loop spans 16 amino acids. The germline V gene encodes CDR1 SGHDT and CDR2 YYEEEE. Sequenced input: blood T cells: a sorted CD56 or NKG2C T cell subset, CD4+ or CD8+ T cells, or bulk PBMC T cells (not recorded which). V and J are TRBV5-6 and TRBJ2-1; TCRdb gives TRBD2 as the D gene, but with no DNA this cannot be confirmed. The TCR was taken from a man between 18 and 35 years old in good health. CDR3: CASSPRDYSSYNEQFF.